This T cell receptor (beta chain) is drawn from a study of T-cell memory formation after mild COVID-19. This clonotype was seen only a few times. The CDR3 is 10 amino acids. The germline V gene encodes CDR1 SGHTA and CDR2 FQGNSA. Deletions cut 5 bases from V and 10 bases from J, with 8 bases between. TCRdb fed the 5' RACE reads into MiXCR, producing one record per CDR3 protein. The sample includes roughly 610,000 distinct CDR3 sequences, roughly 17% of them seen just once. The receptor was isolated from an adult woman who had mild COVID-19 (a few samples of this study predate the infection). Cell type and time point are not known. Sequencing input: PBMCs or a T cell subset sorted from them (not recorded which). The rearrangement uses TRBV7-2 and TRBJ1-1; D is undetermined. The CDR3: CASSPLGAFF. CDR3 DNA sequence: TGTGCCAGCAGCCCCCTGGGAGCTTTCTTT.